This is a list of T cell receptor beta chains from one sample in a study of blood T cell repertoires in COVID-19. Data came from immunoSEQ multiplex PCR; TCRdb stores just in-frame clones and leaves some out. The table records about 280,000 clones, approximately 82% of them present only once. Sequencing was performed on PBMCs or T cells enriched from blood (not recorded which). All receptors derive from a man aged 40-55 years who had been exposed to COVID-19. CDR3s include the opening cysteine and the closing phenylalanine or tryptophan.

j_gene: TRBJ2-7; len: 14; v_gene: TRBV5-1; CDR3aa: CASSLSEGAGEQYF
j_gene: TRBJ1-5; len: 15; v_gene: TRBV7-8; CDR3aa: CASSPPGLRNQPQHF
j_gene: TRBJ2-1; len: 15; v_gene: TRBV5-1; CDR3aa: CASSQPGLAPNEQFF
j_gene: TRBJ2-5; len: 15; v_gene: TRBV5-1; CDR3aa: CASSPGTGQQETQYF
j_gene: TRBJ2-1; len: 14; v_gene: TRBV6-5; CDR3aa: CATGAGGGYNEQFF
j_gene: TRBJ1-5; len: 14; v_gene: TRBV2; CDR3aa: CASSESVRVSPQHF
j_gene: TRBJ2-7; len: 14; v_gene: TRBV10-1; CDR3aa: CASSEWGLSYEQYF
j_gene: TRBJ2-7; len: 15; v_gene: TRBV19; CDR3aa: CASSFTGTGHYEQYF
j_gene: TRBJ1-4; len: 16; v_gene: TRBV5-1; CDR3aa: CASSFWGQGINEKLFF
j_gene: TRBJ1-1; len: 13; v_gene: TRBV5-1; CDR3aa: CASSLAQGAGAFF
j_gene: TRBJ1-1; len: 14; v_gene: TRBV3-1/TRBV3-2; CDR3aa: CASSPAIRGTEAFF
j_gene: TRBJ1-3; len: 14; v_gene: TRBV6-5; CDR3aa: CASAYRGSSNTIYF
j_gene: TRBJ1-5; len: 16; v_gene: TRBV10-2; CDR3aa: CASSEAGTGGVEPQHF
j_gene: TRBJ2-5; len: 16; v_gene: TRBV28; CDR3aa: CASSGTSGTLQETQYF
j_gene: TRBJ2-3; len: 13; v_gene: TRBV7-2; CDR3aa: CASSLGLADTQYF
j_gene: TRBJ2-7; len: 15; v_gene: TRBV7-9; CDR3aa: CASSLAPDRQYEQYF
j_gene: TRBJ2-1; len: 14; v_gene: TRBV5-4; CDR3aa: CASSLVERAWEQFF
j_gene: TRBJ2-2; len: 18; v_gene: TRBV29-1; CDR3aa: CSAQGPLARGANTGELFF